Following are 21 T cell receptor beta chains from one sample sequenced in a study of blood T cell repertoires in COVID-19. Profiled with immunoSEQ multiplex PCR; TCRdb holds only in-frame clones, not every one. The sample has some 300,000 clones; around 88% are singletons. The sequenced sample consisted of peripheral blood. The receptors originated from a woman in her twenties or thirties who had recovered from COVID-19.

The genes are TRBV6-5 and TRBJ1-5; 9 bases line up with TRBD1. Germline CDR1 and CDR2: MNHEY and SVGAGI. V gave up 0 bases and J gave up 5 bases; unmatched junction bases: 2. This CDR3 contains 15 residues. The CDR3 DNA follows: TGTGCCAGCAGTTACTCGACAGGGGGGCATCAGCCCCAGCATTTT. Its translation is CASSYSTGGHQPQHF.

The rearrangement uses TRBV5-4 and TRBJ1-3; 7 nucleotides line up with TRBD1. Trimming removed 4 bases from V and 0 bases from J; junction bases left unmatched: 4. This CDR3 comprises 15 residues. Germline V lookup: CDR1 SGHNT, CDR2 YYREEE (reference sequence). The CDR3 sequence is CASSVGGRSGNTIYF. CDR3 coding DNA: TGTGCCAGCAGCGTAGGGGGCCGCTCTGGAAACACCATATATTTT.

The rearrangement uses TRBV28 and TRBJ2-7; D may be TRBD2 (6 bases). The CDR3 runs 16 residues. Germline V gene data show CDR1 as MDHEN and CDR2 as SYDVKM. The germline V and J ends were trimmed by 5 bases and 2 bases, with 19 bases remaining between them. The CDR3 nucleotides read TGTGCCAGCAGTCCCCATGCTGGGGGGTCCCCCTACGAGCAGTACTTC. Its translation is CASSPHAGGSPYEQYF.

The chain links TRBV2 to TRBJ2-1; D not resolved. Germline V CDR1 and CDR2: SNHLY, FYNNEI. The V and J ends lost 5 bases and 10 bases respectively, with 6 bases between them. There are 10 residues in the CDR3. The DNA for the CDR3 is TGTGCCAGCAGTTCGGTCGAGCAGTTCTTC. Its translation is CASSSVEQFF.

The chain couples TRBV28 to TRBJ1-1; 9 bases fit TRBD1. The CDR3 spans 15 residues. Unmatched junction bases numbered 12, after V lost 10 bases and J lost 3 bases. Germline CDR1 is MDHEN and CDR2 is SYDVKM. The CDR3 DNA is TGTGCCACGGGACAACAGGGGGCGCGGGACACTGAAGCTTTCTTT. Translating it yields CATGQQGARDTEAFF.

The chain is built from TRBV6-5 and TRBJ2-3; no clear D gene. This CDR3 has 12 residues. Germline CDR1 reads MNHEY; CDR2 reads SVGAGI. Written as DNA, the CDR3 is TGTGCGAGGAAGCTCGACACAGATACGCAGTATTTT. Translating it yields CARKLDTDTQYF.

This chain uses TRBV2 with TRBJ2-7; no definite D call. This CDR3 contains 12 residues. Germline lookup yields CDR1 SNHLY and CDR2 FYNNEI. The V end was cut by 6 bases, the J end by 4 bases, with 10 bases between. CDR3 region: CASRIDGYEQYF. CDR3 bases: TGTGCCAGCAGGATTGACGGGTACGAGCAGTACTTC. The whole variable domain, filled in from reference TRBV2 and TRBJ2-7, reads EPEVTQTPSHQVTQMGQEVILRCVPISNHLYFYWYRQILGQKVEFLVSFYNNEISEKSEIFDDQFSVERPDGSNFTLKIRSTKLEDSAMYFCASRIDGYEQYFGPGTRLTVT.

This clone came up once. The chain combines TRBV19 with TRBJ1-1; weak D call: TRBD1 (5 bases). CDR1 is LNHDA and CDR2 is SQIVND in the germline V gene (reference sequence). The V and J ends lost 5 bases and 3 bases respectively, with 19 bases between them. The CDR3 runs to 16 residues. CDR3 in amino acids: CASSVTWGVGDTEAFF. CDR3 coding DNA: TGTGCCAGTAGTGTCACCTGGGGGGTCGGAGACACTGAAGCTTTCTTT. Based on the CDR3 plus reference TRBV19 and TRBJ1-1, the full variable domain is DGGITQSPKYLFRKEGQNVTLSCEQNLNHDAMYWYRQDPGQGLRLIYYSQIVNDFQKGDIAEGYSVSREKKESFPLTVTSAQKNPTAFYLCASSVTWGVGDTEAFFGQGTRLTVV.

The CDR3 DNA sequence: TGTGCCAGCAGAGCTTTAGCGGGGGACACAGATACGCAGTATTTT. This encodes CASRALAGDTDTQYF. The chain has TRBV27 and TRBJ2-3; 9 nucleotides agree with TRBD2. The junction had 6 bases not matched to a gene; V was cut back by 6 bases and J by 2 bases. CDR3 size: 15 residues. CDR1 and CDR2 (germline): MNHEY, SMNVEV (reference sequence).

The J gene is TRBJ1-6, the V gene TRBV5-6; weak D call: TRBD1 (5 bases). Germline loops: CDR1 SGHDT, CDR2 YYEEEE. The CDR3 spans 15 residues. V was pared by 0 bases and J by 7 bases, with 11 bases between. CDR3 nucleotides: TGTGCCAGCAGCTTGGAAGGGGCCCGGAATTCACCCCTCCACTTT. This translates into CASSLEGARNSPLHF. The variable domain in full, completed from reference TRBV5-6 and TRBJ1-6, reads DAGVTQSPTHLIKTRGQQVTLRCSPKSGHDTVSWYQQALGQGPQFIFQYYEEEERQRGNFPDRFSGHQFPNYSSELNVNALLLGDSALYLCASSLEGARNSPLHFGNGTRLTVT.

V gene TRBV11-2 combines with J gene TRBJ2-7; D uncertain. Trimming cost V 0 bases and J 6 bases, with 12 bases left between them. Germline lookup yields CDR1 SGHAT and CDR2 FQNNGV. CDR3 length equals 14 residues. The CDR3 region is CASSLEVQWSEQYF. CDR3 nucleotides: TGTGCCAGCAGCTTAGAGGTCCAATGGAGCGAGCAGTACTTC.

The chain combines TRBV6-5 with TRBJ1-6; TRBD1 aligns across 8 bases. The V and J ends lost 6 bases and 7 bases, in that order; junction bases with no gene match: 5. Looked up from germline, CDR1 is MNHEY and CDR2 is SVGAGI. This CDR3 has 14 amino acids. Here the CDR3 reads CASRPDRGNSPLHF. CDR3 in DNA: TGTGCCAGCAGACCCGACAGGGGCAATTCACCCCTCCACTTT.

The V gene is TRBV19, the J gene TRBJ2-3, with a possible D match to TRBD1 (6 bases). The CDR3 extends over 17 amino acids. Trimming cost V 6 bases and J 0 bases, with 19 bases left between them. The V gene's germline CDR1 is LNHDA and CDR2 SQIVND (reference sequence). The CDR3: CASRSPLGQRSTDTQYF. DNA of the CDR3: TGTGCCAGTAGATCCCCCCTCGGACAGAGGAGCACAGATACGCAGTATTTT. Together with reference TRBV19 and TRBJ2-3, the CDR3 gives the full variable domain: DGGITQSPKYLFRKEGQNVTLSCEQNLNHDAMYWYRQDPGQGLRLIYYSQIVNDFQKGDIAEGYSVSREKKESFPLTVTSAQKNPTAFYLCASRSPLGQRSTDTQYFGPGTRLTVL.

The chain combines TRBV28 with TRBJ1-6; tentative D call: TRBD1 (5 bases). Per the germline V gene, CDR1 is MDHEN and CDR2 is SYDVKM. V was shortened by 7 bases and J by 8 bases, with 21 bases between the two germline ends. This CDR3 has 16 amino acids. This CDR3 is CASTSPAQGLYSPLHF. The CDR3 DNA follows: TGTGCCAGCACCTCTCCCGCCCAGGGTTTATATTCACCCCTCCACTTT.

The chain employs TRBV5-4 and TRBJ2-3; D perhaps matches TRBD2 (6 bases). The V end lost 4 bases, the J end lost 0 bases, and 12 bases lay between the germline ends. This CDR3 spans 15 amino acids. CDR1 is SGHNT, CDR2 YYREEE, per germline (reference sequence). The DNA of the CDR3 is TGTGCCAGCAGCAGGAGGGCGGGGAGCACAGATACGCAGTATTTT. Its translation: CASSRRAGSTDTQYF. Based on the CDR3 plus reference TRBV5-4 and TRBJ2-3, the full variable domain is ETGVTQSPTHLIKTRGQQVTLRCSSQSGHNTVSWYQQALGQGPQFIFQYYREEENGRGNFPPRFSGLQFPNYSSELNVNALELDDSALYLCASSRRAGSTDTQYFGPGTRLTVL.

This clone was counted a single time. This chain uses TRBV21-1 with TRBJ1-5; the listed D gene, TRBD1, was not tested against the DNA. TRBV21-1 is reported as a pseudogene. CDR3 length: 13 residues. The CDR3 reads CASSKGGREPQHF. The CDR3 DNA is TGTGCCAGCAGCAAAGGGGGCAGGGAGCCCCAGCATTTT.

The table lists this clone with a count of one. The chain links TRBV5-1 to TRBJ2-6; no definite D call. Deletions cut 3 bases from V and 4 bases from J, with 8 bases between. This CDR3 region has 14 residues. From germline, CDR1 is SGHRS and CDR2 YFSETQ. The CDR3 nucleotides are TGCGCCAGCAGCTCGATAGTGGGGGCCAACGTCCTGACTTTC. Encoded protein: CASSSIVGANVLTF. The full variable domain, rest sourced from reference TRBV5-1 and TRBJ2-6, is KAGVTQTPRYLIKTRGQQVTLSCSPISGHRSVSWYQQTPGQGLQFLFEYFSETQRNKGNFPGRFSGRQFSNSRSEMNVSTLELGDSALYLCASSSIVGANVLTFGAGSRLTVL.

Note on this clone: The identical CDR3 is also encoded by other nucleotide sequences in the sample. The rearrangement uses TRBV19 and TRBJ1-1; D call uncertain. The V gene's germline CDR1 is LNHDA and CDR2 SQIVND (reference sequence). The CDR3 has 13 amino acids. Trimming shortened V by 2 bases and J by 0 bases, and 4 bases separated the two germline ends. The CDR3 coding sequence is TGTGCCAGTAGTATATCAGTGAACACTGAAGCTTTCTTT. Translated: CASSISVNTEAFF. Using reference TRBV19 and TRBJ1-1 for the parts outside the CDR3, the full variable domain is DGGITQSPKYLFRKEGQNVTLSCEQNLNHDAMYWYRQDPGQGLRLIYYSQIVNDFQKGDIAEGYSVSREKKESFPLTVTSAQKNPTAFYLCASSISVNTEAFFGQGTRLTVV.

For the CDR3, the DNA is TGTGCCAGTACCGATAGGGCCGGGGCTAGCGGGTTCCAAGAGACCCAGTACTTC. It translates to CASTDRAGASGFQETQYF. The gene calls are TRBV19 and TRBJ2-5; 8 bases are shared with TRBD2. Per germline, CDR1 LNHDA and CDR2 SQIVND (reference sequence). The CDR3 has 18 amino acids. The ends lost 7 bases at V and 1 base at J; junction bases unmatched: 17.

The CDR3 reads CASSARVKPQHF. The CDR3 DNA reads as TGTGCCAGTAGTGCCAGGGTTAAGCCCCAGCATTTT. The rearrangement uses TRBV19 and TRBJ1-5, with D possibly being TRBD1 (5 bases). The CDR3 length is 12 residues. Trimming cost V 5 bases and J 8 bases, with 10 bases left between them. Germline values: CDR1 LNHDA, CDR2 SQIVND (reference sequence).

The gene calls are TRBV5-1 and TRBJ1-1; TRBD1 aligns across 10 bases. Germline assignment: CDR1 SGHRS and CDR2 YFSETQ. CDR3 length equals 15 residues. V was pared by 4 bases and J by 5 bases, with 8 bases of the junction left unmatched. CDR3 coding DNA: TGCGCCAGCAGCCGACAGGGGGCAACACGGACTGAAGCTTTCTTT. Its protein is CASSRQGATRTEAFF. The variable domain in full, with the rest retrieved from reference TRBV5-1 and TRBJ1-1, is KAGVTQTPRYLIKTRGQQVTLSCSPISGHRSVSWYQQTPGQGLQFLFEYFSETQRNKGNFPGRFSGRQFSNSRSEMNVSTLELGDSALYLCASSRQGATRTEAFFGQGTRLTVV.